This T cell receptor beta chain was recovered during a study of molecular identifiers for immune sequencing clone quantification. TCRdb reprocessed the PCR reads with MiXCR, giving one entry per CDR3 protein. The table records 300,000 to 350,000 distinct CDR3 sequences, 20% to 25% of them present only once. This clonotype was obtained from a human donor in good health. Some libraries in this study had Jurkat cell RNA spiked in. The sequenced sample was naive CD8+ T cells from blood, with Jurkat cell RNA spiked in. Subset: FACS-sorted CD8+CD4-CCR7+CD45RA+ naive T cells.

CDR3 loop: CASSYGLAMYEQYF. DNA for the CDR3: TGTGCCAGCAGCTACGGACTAGCGATGTACGAGCAGTACTTC. The chain links TRBV5-4 to TRBJ2-7; TRBD2 agrees at 9 bases. The CDR3 contains 14 residues. Trimming removed 3 bases from V and 4 bases from J; junction bases left unmatched: 5. Germline loops: CDR1 SGHNT, CDR2 YYREEE (reference sequence).